These 13 T cell receptor beta chains were sequenced from one sample in a study of beta chain features in type 1 diabetes. Reverse transcribing all isolated RNA meant expressed TCRB transcripts were sequenced. Sequencing was performed with immunoSEQ multiplex PCR; in TCRdb, only in-frame clones are kept and a portion is missing. Seen here are around 450,000 clones, 10% to 12% observed once, and the top ten hold around 0.05%. What was sequenced was naive CD4+ T cells from blood. These TCRs come from a woman younger than 35 in good health.

This chain links TRBV4-2 with TRBJ2-1; TRBD2 aligns across 8 bases. This CDR3 spans 15 amino acids. With V trimmed by 4 bases and J by 3 bases, 5 bases remained unmatched. CDR1 is LGHNA, CDR2 YNFKEQ, per germline. The CDR3 bases are TGTGCCAGCAGCCTCACTAGCGGCGACTACAATGAGCAGTTCTTC. It specifies CASSLTSGDYNEQFF.

V and J are TRBV7-9 and TRBJ2-7, with D perhaps TRBD1 (5 bases). Germline lookup yields CDR1 SEHNR and CDR2 FQNEAQ (reference sequence). Between the trimmed V and J ends, which lost 3 bases and 6 bases, there was a span of 15 bases. This CDR3 contains 14 residues. CDR3 nucleotides: TGTGCCAGCAGCTTTACAGGTTCAGCAAGCGAGCAGTACGTC. Its protein is CASSFTGSASEQYV.

The chain has TRBV7-9 and TRBJ1-5; D remains unclear. From germline, CDR1 is SEHNR and CDR2 FQNEAQ (reference sequence). The CDR3 runs to 12 residues. V lost 5 bases, J lost 2 bases, and 4 bases lay in between. The CDR3, as DNA: TGTGCCAGCAGCCCTGGCAATCAGCCCCAGCATTTT. Protein: CASSPGNQPQHF.

The CDR3 DNA sequence: TGTGCCAGCAGCCATTCTCTCAGGGACACAGATACGCAGTATTTT. Translation: CASSHSLRDTDTQYF. This chain links TRBV7-9 with TRBJ2-3; tentative D call: TRBD1 (5 bases). Germline V gene data show CDR1 as SEHNR and CDR2 as FQNEAQ (reference sequence). Trimming shortened V by 5 bases and J by 2 bases, and 14 bases separated the two germline ends. The CDR3 is made up of 15 amino acids.

The genes are TRBV5-1 and TRBJ2-3; D possibly corresponds to TRBD2 (6 bases). The CDR3 covers 15 residues. Germline assignment: CDR1 SGHRS and CDR2 YFSETQ. Trimming left V 0 bases short and J 4 bases short, with 12 bases between. Here the CDR3 reads CASSLVDGRPDTQYF. The CDR3 coding sequence is TGCGCCAGCAGCTTGGTAGACGGGAGACCAGATACGCAGTATTTT. Combining the CDR3 with reference TRBV5-1 and TRBJ2-3 gives the whole variable domain KAGVTQTPRYLIKTRGQQVTLSCSPISGHRSVSWYQQTPGQGLQFLFEYFSETQRNKGNFPGRFSGRQFSNSRSEMNVSTLELGDSALYLCASSLVDGRPDTQYFGPGTRLTVL.

The V and J genes are TRBV7-2 and TRBJ2-1; D is unresolved. Germline V gives CDR1 SGHTA, CDR2 FQGNSA. Trimming pared 5 bases from V and 9 bases from J, leaving 8 bases between. The CDR3 loop spans 11 amino acids. CDR3 sequence: CASSTIIEQFF. The CDR3 DNA is TGTGCCAGCAGCACGATTATTGAGCAGTTCTTC.

This chain's CDR3 is CASTLTGRRTEAFF. CDR3 coding DNA: TGTGCCAGCACCCTAACAGGGAGGAGGACTGAAGCTTTCTTT. The chain links TRBV14 to TRBJ1-1, with D possibly being TRBD1 (6 bases). Germline V CDR1 and CDR2: SGHDN, FVKESK. This CDR3 spans 14 amino acids. V lost 7 bases to trimming and J lost 5 bases, with 17 bases between them.

The rearrangement uses TRBV4-1 and TRBJ2-1; 8 nucleotides match TRBD1. V lost 2 bases, J lost 0 bases, and 3 bases stayed unmatched. CDR3 length equals 16 residues. Germline V lookup: CDR1 MGHRA, CDR2 YSYEKL. CDR3 nucleotide sequence: TGCGCCAGCAGCCAACCCGGACAGGGCTCCTACAATGAGCAGTTCTTC. It codes for CASSQPGQGSYNEQFF.

This clone showed up just a few times. Other DNA sequences within the sample encode an identical CDR3. The chain is built from TRBV9 and TRBJ2-1; D call uncertain. The germline V and J ends were trimmed by 0 bases and 1 base, with 5 bases remaining between them. The germline gives CDR1 SGDLS, CDR2 YYNGEE. CDR3 length: 14 amino acids. In DNA form, the CDR3 reads TGTGCCAGCAGCGTAGGGGGATCCTACAATGAGCAGTTCTTC. Amino acid sequence: CASSVGGSYNEQFF.

V and J are TRBV4-2 and TRBJ2-7; D is unresolved. Trimming removed 1 base at V and 3 bases at J, with 7 bases between. Germline-derived CDR1 and CDR2 are LGHNA and YNFKEQ. The CDR3 is made up of 13 amino acids. The CDR3 loop is CASSQVESYEQYF. The DNA of the CDR3 is TGTGCCAGCAGCCAAGTCGAGAGCTACGAGCAGTACTTC.

This clone has only a few counts. The chain has TRBV5-6 and TRBJ1-2; no clear D. Per germline, CDR1 SGHDT and CDR2 YYEEEE. V shed 0 bases and J shed 2 bases, with 14 bases lying between them. The CDR3 is 16 residues long. Here the CDR3 DNA reads TGTGCCAGCAGCTTGGTTAGTGGCAGGACCAACTATGGCTACACCTTC. Amino acid sequence: CASSLVSGRTNYGYTF.

This clone occurred a few times. The chain couples TRBV2 to TRBJ2-2; the D gene is possibly TRBD2 (5 bases). Between the trimmed V and J ends, which lost 9 bases and 4 bases, there was a span of 15 bases. This CDR3 is built from 14 residues. Germline V lookup: CDR1 SNHLY, CDR2 FYNNEI. DNA of the CDR3: TGTGCCAGTATAGGAGGCGCCTTCACCGGGGAGCTGTTTTTT. Its protein product is CASIGGAFTGELFF.

The chain employs TRBV2 and TRBJ2-7; D possibly uses TRBD1 or TRBD2 (5 bases each). The germline V gene has CDR1 SNHLY and CDR2 FYNNEI. The CDR3 contains 12 residues. The V and J ends lost 8 bases and 1 base respectively, with 9 bases between them. CDR3 sequence (DNA): TGTGCCAGCGGGAGACAGTCCTACGAGCAGTACTTC. It is translated as CASGRQSYEQYF.